This entry describes one T cell receptor beta chain. What it recognizes is unknown. An end of the junction differs from the germline gene, which may be a read error. The PCR used 60 Vbeta and 13 Jbeta primers. The data were produced by immunoSEQ multiplex PCR, yet TCRdb's version contains in-frame clones alone and is incomplete. The repertoire holds 150,000 to 200,000 clones, roughly three quarters seen once, with around 1.6% in the top ten. The sample originates from a study of cytomegalovirus exposure and HLA in healthy donors. On the study more broadly: There were 90 million to 140 million unique TCR beta sequences, drawn from approximately 180 million T cells, in an earlier analysis.

The donors gave bone marrow, and they were healthy. From germline, CDR1 is SGDLS and CDR2 YYNGEE. CDR3 size: 14 residues. Study-level results: Rare TCR sequences dominated, though some public TCRs recurred in many donors. Researchers counted approximately 160 TCR beta chains as cytomegalovirus-associated.

Sequenced material: PBMCs. The receptor comes from a woman in her 50s in good health and CMV-seronegative. The rearrangement links TRBV9 to TRBJ2-1; 7 nucleotides agree with TRBD1. The CDR3 nucleotides read TGTGCCAGCACCATAGGGGGCCGTGGCAATGAGCGGTTCTTC. Residues: CASTIGGRGNERFF.